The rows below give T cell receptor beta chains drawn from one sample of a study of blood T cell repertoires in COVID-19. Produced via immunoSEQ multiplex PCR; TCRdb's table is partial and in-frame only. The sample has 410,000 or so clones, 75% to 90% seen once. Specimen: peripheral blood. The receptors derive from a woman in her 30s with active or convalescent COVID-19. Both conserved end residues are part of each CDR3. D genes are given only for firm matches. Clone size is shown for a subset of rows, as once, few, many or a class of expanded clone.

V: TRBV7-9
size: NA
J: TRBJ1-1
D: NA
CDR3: CASSLDEGRPVF
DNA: TGTGCCAGCAGCTTAGATGAGGGCAGACCCGTCTTT

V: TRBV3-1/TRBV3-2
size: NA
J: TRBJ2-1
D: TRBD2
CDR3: CASSQTAGSSYNEQFF
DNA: TGTGCCAGCAGCCAAACAGCGGGGAGCTCCTACAATGAGCAGTTCTTC

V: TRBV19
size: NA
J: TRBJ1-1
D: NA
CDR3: CASRSRGQNTEAFF
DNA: TGTGCCAGTAGGAGCAGGGGCCAGAACACTGAAGCTTTCTTT

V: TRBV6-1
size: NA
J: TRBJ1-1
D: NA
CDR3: CASSDAGLLTEAFF
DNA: TGTGCCAGCAGTGACGCAGGGTTACTCACTGAAGCTTTCTTT

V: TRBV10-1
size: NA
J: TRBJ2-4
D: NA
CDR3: CASSESIGKAKNIQYF
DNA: TGCGCCAGCAGTGAGTCGATCGGTAAAGCAAAAAACATTCAGTACTTC

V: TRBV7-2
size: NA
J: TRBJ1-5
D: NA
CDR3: CASGKYSNQPQHF
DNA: TGTGCCAGCGGCAAATATAGCAATCAGCCCCAGCATTTT

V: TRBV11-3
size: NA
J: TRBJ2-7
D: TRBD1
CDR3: CASSVGQGVSYEQYF
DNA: TGTGCCAGCAGCGTCGGACAGGGGGTTTCCTACGAGCAGTACTTC

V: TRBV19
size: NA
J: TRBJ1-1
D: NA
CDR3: CASSMRPGMNTEAFF
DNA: TGTGCCAGTAGTATGCGGCCCGGGATGAACACTGAAGCTTTCTTT

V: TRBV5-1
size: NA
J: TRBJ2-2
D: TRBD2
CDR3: CASSFSSGTGELFF
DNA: TGCGCCAGCAGCTTTTCTAGCGGGACCGGGGAGCTGTTTTTT

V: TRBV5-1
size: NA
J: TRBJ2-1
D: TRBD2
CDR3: CASSLGEGPYNEQFF
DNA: TGCGCCAGCAGCTTGGGGGAGGGCCCCTACAATGAGCAGTTCTTC

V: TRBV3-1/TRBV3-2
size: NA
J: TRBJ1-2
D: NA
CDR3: CASSQESLAPNYGYTF
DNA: TGTGCCAGCAGCCAAGAATCCCTGGCCCCTAACTATGGCTACACCTTC

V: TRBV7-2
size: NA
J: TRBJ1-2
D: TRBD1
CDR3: CASSQQGAGEYRGYTF
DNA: TGTGCCAGCAGCCAGCAGGGGGCAGGTGAATATCGTGGCTACACCTTC

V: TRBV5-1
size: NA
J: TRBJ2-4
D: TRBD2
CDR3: CASSGGREAKNIQYF
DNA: TGCGCCAGCAGTGGTGGGAGGGAAGCCAAAAACATTCAGTACTTC

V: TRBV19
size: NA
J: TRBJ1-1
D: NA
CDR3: CASSGWDTLHGAFF
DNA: TGTGCCAGTAGTGGTTGGGACACCCTTCACGGGGCTTTCTTT

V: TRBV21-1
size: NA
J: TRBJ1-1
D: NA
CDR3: CASSKGDETANTEAFF
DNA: TGTGCCAGCAGCAAAGGAGACGAGACAGCTAACACTGAAGCTTTCTTT

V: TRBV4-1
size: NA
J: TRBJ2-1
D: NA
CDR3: CASSPWEGGNEQFF
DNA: TGCGCCAGCAGCCCATGGGAGGGGGGTAATGAGCAGTTCTTC

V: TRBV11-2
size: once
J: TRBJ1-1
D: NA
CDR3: CASSLGQNTEAFF
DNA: TGTGCCAGCAGCCTCGGACAGAACACTGAAGCTTTCTTT

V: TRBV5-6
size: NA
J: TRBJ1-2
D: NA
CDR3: CASSLPNYGYTF
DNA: TGTGCCAGCAGCCTCCCCAACTATGGCTACACCTTC

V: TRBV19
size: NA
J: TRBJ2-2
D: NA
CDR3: CASITGQEITGGLFF
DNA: TGTGCCAGTATTACAGGACAGGAAATCACCGGGGGGCTGTTTTTT

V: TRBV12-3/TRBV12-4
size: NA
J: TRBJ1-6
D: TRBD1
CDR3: CASSDRGESPLHF
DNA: TGTGCCAGCAGCGACAGGGGGGAATCACCCCTCCACTTT

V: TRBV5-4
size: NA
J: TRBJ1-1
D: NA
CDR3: CASSLFLLGAQNTEAFF
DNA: TGTGCCAGCAGCTTGTTCTTGCTTGGGGCCCAGAACACTGAAGCTTTCTTT

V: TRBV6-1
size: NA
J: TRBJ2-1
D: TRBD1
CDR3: CASSEAAGGNEQFF
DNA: TGTGCCAGCAGTGAAGCGGCAGGGGGCAATGAGCAGTTCTTC

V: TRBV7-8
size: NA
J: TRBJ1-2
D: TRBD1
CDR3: CASSPPGTGVHGYTF
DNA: TGTGCCAGCAGCCCTCCCGGGACAGGGGTCCATGGCTACACCTTC

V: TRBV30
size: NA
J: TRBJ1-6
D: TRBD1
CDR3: CAWDRASSYNSPLHF
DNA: TGTGCCTGGGACAGGGCGAGCTCCTATAATTCACCCCTCCACTTT